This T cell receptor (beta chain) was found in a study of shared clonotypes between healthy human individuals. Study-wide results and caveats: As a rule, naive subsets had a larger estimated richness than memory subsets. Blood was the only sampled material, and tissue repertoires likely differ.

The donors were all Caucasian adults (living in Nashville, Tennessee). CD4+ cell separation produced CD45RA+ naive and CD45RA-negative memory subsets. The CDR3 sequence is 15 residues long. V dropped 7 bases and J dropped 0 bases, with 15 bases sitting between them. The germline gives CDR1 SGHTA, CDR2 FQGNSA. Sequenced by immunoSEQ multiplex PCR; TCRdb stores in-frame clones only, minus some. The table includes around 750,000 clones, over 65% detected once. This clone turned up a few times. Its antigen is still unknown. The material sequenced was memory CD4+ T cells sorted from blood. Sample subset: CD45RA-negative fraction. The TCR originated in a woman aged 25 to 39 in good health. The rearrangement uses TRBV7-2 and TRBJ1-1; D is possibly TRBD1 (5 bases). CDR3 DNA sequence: TGTGCCAGCACCGACCCGGGACGTATGAACACTGAAGCTTTCTTT. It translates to CASTDPGRMNTEAFF.